This entry lists 7 T cell receptor beta chains sequenced from one sample in a study of blood T cell repertoires in COVID-19. Assay: immunoSEQ multiplex PCR; the TCRdb copy retains only in-frame clones and omits some. The data contain fewer than 300,000 clones, over 75% of them singletons. Sequencing was carried out using peripheral blood. All receptors derive from a woman between 50 and 59 years old with acute or convalescent COVID-19.

The rearrangement uses TRBV4-3 and TRBJ2-1; 7 nucleotides align to TRBD1. CDR1 and CDR2 from the germline V gene are LGHNA and YSLEER. The CDR3 covers 13 residues. V lost 4 bases to trimming and J lost 7 bases; unmatched junction nucleotides: 4. The CDR3 DNA is TGCGCCAGCAGCCTGGTCAGGGGGAATGAGCAGTTCTTC. Its protein product is CASSLVRGNEQFF.

The J gene is TRBJ2-5, the V gene TRBV6-5, with TRBD1 matching over 8 bases. CDR3 length: 14 residues. Germline loops: CDR1 MNHEY, CDR2 SVGAGI. Trimming removed 6 bases from V and 1 base from J; junction bases left unmatched: 4. CDR3 coding DNA: TGTGCCAGCAGGGCCGGGACAGGCCAAGAGACCCAGTACTTC. Translation: CASRAGTGQETQYF.

The rearrangement links TRBV28 to TRBJ2-7; 7 positions match TRBD1. Trimming removed 6 bases from V and 4 bases from J; junction bases left unmatched: 3. This CDR3 comprises 12 residues. CDR1 is MDHEN and CDR2 is SYDVKM in the germline V gene. The CDR3 region has the DNA TGTGCCAGCAGCATGACAGGGTACGAGCAGTACTTC. Protein sequence: CASSMTGYEQYF.

V is TRBV2 and J is TRBJ1-6; D unresolved. CDR1 is SNHLY and CDR2 is FYNNEI in the germline V gene. The CDR3 runs to 18 residues. The V gene lost 4 bases and the J gene lost 0 bases, with 16 bases spanning the gap. CDR3 loop: CASSARRRQSSYNSPLHF. CDR3 sequence (DNA): TGTGCCAGCAGTGCGCGGCGTCGGCAAAGCTCCTATAATTCACCCCTCCACTTT. The entire variable domain, with the rest obtained from reference TRBV2 and TRBJ1-6, is as follows: EPEVTQTPSHQVTQMGQEVILRCVPISNHLYFYWYRQILGQKVEFLVSFYNNEISEKSEIFDDQFSVERPDGSNFTLKIRSTKLEDSAMYFCASSARRRQSSYNSPLHFGNGTRLTVT.

As concerns this clone: At one of its ends the junction is not consistent with the germline gene, which may arise from a read error. J is TRBJ2-7 and V is TRBV5-4, with D maybe TRBD2 (5 bases). CDR3 size: 13 residues. Germline assignment: CDR1 SGHNT and CDR2 YYREEE (reference sequence). For the CDR3, the DNA is TGTGTCAGCAGGACGGGAAGCTCCTACGAGCAGTACTTC. It translates to CVSRTGSSYEQYF.

The chain links TRBV27 to TRBJ2-1; 11 bases are a match to TRBD2. In germline, CDR1 is MNHEY, CDR2 SMNVEV (reference sequence). J gave up 8 bases and V 5 bases, and 11 bases lay outside the gene matches. The CDR3 consists of 16 residues. CDR3 bases: TGTGCCAGCAGTCTACTACTAGCGGGGGACCCTTATGAGCAGTTCTTC. Translation: CASSLLLAGDPYEQFF.

V usage is TRBV6-5 and J usage is TRBJ2-1; the D is unclear. CDR1 is MNHEY, CDR2 SVGAGI, per germline. The CDR3 loop spans 13 amino acids. The V end was cut by 7 bases, the J end by 0 bases, with 7 bases between. The CDR3 here is CASTLSSYNEQFF. CDR3 DNA sequence: TGTGCCAGCACATTGAGCTCCTACAATGAGCAGTTCTTC.